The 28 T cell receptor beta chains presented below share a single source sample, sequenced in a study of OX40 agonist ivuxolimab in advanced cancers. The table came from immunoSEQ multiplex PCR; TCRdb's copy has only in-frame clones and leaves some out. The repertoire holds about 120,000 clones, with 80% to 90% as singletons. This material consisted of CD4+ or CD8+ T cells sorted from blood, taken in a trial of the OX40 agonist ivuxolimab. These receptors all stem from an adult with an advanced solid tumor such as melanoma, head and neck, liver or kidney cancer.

The CDR3, as DNA: TGTGCCAGCAGTCCATACAGGCTTAGCACAGATACGCAGTATTTT. Protein sequence: CASSPYRLSTDTQYF. V gene TRBV27 combines with J gene TRBJ2-3; D might be TRBD1 (5 bases). Germline-derived CDR1 and CDR2 are MNHEY and SMNVEV (reference sequence). Trimming took 5 bases from V and 0 from J, leaving 12 bases between them. The CDR3 is made up of 15 amino acids.

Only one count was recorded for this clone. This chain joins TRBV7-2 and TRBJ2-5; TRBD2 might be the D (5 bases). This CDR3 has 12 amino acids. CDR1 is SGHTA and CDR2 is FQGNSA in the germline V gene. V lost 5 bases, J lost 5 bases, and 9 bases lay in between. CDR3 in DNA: TGTGCCAGCAGCCGGGGTGGGGAGACCCAGTACTTC. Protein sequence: CASSRGGETQYF.

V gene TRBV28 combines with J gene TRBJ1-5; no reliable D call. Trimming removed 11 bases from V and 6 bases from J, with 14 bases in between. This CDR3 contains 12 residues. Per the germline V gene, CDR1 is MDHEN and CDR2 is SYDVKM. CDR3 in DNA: TGTGCCGGACGTGATGGCGGTCAGCCCCAGCATTTT. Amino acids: CAGRDGGQPQHF. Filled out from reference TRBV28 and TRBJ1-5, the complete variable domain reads DVKVTQSSRYLVKRTGEKVFLECVQDMDHENMFWYRQDPGLGLRLIYFSYDVKMKEKGDIPEGYSVSREKKERFSLILESASTNQTSMYLCAGRDGGQPQHFGDGTRLSIL.

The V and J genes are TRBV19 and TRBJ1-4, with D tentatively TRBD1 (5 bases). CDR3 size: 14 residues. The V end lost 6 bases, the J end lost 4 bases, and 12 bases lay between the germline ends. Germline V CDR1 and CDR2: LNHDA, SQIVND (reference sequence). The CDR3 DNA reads TGTGCCAGTAGGAGCCCGGGGGTTAATGAAAAACTGTTTTTT. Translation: CASRSPGVNEKLFF.

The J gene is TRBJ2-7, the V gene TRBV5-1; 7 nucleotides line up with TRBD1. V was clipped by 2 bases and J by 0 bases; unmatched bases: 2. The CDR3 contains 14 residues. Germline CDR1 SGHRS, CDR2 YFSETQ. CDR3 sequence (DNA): TGCGCCAGCAGCTTCACAGGGGTCTCCTACGAGCAGTACTTC. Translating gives CASSFTGVSYEQYF.

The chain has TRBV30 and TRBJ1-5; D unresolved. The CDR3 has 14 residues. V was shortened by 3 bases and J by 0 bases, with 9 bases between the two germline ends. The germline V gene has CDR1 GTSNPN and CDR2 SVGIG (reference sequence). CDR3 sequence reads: CAWRHPGSNQPQHF. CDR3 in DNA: TGTGCCTGGAGGCACCCAGGTAGCAATCAGCCCCAGCATTTT.

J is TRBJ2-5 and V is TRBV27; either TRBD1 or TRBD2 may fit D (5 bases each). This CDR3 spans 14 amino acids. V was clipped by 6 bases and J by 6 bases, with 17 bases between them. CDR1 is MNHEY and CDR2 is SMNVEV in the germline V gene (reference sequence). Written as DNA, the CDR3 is TGTGCCAGCAGATTGGAGAGGGGTGCAAAGACCCAGTACTTC. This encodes CASRLERGAKTQYF.

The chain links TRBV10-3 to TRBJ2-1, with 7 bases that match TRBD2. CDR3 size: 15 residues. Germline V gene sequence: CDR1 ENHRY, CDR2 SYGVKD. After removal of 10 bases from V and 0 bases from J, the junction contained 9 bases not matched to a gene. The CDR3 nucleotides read TGTGCCAGCTCAGAGCGGGGAAGCTCCTACAATGAGCAGTTCTTC. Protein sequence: CASSERGSSYNEQFF.

CDR3 residues: CASARYIGTGQETQYF. The CDR3 DNA reads TGTGCTAGTGCCCGGTATATTGGGACAGGGCAAGAGACCCAGTACTTC. The chain joins TRBV12-5 to TRBJ2-5, with 9 bases fitting TRBD1. CDR3 length: 16 amino acids. V was clipped by 7 bases and J by 2 bases; unmatched bases: 11. CDR1 and CDR2 (germline): LGHNT, FRNRAP.

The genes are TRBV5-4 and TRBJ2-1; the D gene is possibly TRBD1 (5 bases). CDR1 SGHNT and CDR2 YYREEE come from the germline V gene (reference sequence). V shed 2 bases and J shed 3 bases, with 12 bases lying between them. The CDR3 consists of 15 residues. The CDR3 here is CASSLTGSHYNEQFF. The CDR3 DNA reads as TGTGCCAGCAGCTTAACAGGAAGTCACTACAATGAGCAGTTCTTC.

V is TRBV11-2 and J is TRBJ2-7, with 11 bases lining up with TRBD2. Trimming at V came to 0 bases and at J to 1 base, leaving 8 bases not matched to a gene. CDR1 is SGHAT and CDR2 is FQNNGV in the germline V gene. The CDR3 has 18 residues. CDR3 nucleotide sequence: TGTGCCAGCAGCTTAGAACTAGCGGGGGCCCTACAATCCTACGAGCAGTACTTC. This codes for CASSLELAGALQSYEQYF.

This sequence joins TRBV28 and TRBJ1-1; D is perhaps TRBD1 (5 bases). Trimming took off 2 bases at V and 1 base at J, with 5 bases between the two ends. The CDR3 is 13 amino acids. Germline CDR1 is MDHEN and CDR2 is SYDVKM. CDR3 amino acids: CASSLQGNTEAFF. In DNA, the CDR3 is TGTGCCAGCAGTTTACAGGGGAACACTGAAGCTTTCTTT.

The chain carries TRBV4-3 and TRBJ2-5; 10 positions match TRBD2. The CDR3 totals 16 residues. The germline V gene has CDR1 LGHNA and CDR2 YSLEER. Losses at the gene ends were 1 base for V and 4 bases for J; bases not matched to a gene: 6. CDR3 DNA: TGCGCCAGCAGCCAAGGAAGCGGGGGGGCCTCAGAGACCCAGTACTTC. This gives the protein CASSQGSGGASETQYF.

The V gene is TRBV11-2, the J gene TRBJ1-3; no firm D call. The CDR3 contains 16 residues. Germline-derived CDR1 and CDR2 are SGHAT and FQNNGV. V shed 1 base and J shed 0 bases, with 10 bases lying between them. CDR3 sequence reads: CASSLGGFFSGNTIYF. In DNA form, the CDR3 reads TGTGCCAGCAGCTTAGGAGGATTCTTCTCTGGAAACACCATATATTTT.

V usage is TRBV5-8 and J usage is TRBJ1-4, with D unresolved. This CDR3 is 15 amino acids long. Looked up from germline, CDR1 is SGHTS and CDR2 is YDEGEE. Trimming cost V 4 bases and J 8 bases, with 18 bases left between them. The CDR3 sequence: CASSLALTAREKLFF. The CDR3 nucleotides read TGTGCCAGCAGCCTAGCCCTCACAGCTCGGGAAAAACTGTTTTTT.

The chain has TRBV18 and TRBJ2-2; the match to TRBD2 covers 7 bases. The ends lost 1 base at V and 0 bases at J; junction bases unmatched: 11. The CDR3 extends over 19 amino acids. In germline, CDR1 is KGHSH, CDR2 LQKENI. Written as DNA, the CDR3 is TGTGCCAGCTCACCACTTACACAGTCGGGGGGAACGAACACCGGGGAGCTGTTTTTT. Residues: CASSPLTQSGGTNTGELFF.

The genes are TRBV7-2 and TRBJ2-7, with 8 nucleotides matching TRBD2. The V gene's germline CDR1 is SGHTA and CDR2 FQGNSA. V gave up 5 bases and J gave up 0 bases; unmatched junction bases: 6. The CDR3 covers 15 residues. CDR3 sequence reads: CASSPDAGGSYEQYF. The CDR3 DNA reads TGTGCCAGCAGCCCCGACGCGGGGGGCTCCTACGAGCAGTACTTC.

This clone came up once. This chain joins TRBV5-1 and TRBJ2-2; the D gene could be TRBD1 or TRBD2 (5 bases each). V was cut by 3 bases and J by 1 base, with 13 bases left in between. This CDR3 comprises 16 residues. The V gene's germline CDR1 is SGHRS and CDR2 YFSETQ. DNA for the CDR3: TGCGCCAGCAGCTCGGACGGGGCCGTGAACACCGGGGAGCTGTTTTTT. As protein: CASSSDGAVNTGELFF.

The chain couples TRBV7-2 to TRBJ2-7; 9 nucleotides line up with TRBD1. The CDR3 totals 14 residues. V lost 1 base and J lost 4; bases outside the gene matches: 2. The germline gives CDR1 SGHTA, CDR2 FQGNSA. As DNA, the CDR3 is TGTGCCAGCAGCTTAGTTGGGACAGGGTACGAGCAGTACTTC. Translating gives CASSLVGTGYEQYF. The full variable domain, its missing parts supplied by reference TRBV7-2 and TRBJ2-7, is GAGVSQSPSNKVTEKGKDVELRCDPISGHTALYWYRQSLGQGLEFLIYFQGNSAPDKSGLPSDRFSAERTGGSVSTLTIQRTQQEDSAVYLCASSLVGTGYEQYFGPGTRLTVT.

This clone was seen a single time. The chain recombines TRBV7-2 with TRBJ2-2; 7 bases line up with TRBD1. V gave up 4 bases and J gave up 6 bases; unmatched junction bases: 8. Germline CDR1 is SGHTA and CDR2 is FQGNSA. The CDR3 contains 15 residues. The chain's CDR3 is CASSSWDRRAGELFF. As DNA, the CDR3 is TGTGCCAGCAGCTCGTGGGACAGAAGGGCCGGGGAGCTGTTTTTT.

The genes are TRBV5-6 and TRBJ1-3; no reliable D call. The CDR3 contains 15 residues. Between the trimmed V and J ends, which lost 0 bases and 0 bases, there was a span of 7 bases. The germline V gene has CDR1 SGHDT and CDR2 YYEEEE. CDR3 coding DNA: TGTGCCAGCAGCTTGGGCCCGGACTCTGGAAACACCATATATTTT. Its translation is CASSLGPDSGNTIYF. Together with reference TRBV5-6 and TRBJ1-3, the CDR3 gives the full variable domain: DAGVTQSPTHLIKTRGQQVTLRCSPKSGHDTVSWYQQALGQGPQFIFQYYEEEERQRGNFPDRFSGHQFPNYSSELNVNALLLGDSALYLCASSLGPDSGNTIYFGEGSWLTVV.

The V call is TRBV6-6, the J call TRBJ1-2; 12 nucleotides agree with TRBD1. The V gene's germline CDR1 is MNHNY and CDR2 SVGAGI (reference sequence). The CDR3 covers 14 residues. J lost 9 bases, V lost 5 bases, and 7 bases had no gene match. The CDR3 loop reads CASSTGQGARSYTF. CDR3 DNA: TGTGCCAGCAGTACGGGACAGGGGGCGAGGAGCTACACCTTC.

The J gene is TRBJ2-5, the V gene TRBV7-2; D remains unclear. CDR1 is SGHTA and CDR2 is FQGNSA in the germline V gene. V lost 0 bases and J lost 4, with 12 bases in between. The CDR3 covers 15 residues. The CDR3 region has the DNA TGTGCCAGCAGCTTAGCCAGGTTAGGATTAGAGACCCAGTACTTC. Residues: CASSLARLGLETQYF.

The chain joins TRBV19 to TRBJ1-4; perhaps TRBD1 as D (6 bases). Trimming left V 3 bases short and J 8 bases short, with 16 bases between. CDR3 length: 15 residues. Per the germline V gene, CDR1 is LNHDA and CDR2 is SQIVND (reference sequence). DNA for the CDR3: TGTGCCAGTAGTATCGGACAGCATATTGGAGAAAAACTGTTTTTT. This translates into CASSIGQHIGEKLFF.

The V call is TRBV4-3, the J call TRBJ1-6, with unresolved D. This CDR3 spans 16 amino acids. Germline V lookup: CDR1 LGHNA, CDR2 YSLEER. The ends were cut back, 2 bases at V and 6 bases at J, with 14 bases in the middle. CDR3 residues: CASSQRVVQTNSPLHF. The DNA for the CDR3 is TGCGCCAGCAGCCAACGGGTAGTGCAGACTAATTCACCCCTCCACTTT.

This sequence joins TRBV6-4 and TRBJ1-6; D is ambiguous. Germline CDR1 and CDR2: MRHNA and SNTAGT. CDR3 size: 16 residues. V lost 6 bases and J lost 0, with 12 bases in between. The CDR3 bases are TGTGCCAGCAGGGTACACATGCACTCCTATAATTCACCCCTCCACTTT. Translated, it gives CASRVHMHSYNSPLHF.

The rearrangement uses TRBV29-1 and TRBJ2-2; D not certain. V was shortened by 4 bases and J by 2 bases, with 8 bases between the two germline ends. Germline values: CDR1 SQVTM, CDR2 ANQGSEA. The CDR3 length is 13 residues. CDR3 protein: CSVGNRNTGELFF. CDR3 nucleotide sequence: TGCAGCGTTGGCAACCGTAACACCGGGGAGCTGTTTTTT.

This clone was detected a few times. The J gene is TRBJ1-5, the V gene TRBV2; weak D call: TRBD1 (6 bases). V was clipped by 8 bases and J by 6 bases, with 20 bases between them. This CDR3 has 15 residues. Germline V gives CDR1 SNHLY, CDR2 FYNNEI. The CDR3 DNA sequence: TGTGCCAGCGAGTGGGGGGGCGCGAGGTCTCAGCCCCAGCATTTT. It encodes CASEWGGARSQPQHF.